This record concerns one T cell receptor beta chain sequence. Antigen: not known. These data belong to a study of shared clonotypes between healthy human individuals. Points from the study as a whole: Sampling covered nothing but blood. Tissue TCR repertoires likely differ from those found in blood.

At a deep level, the assay was run. The sorted-subset replicate PCRs were given roughly 190 ng DNA, which is 30,000 to 35,000 T cell genomes. The protocol was immunoSEQ multiplex PCR, while the TCRdb copy is restricted to in-frame clones and leaves out a portion. The table lists around 1.4 million clones, just under 99% of them singletons. Sequencing was performed on naive CD4+ T cells sorted from blood. Subset described: CD45RA+ positively selected. This TCR was recovered from a man aged 25 to 40 in good health.

The CDR3 DNA reads TGTGCCAGCAGCTCCGCCGGACTAGTCCATGAGCAGTTCTTC. It codes for CASSSAGLVHEQFF. V gene TRBV5-4 combines with J gene TRBJ2-1; TRBD2 aligns across 7 bases. Unmatched junction bases numbered 8, after V lost 3 bases and J lost 8 bases. Germline loops: CDR1 SGHNT, CDR2 YYREEE (reference sequence). CDR3 length: 14 residues.